This T cell receptor (beta chain) was sequenced during a study of T-cell reconstitution after alpha-beta-depleted transplantation in children. Regarding the study as a whole: One year post-transplant, T-cell counts and diversity were largely derived from T cells produced anew. Diversity of TCRbeta at day 60 was high in some patients, arising from surviving recipient T cells and thymic progenitors.

In this sample, this clonotype turned up many times. Its antigen is unidentified. The TCRbeta library incorporated unique molecular identifiers. TCRdb reanalysed the PCR reads using MiXCR and keeps one entry per CDR3 protein. The sample has around 52,000 distinct CDR3 sequences, under 6.5% seen once. The germline CDR1 and CDR2 sequences are SGHAT and FQNNGV. This CDR3 is built from 14 residues. Trimming pared 3 bases from V and 3 bases from J, leaving 12 bases between. The material sequenced was PBMCs, mostly from graft donor cells, taken 60 days after TCRalphabeta/CD19-depleted stem cell transplant. The chain employs TRBV11-2 and TRBJ2-7; the D is unclear. This sequence originates from a female patient between 2 and 10 years old who had a stem cell transplant for aplastic anemia, so the T cells may come from the graft donor. The CDR3 bases are TGTGCCAGCAGCTTCAGTATGCCATTCTACGAGCAGTACTTC. Translating it yields CASSFSMPFYEQYF.